The 9 T cell receptor beta chains below all came from one sample that was sequenced in a study of somatic mutations in cytotoxic T cells in rheumatoid arthritis. Repertoires were generated with immunoSEQ multiplex PCR, while TCRdb's copy carries only in-frame clones and drops some. The sample has under 13,000 clones, roughly 85% seen once. What was sequenced was CD8+ T cells sorted from blood. The receptors here all came from an adult with rheumatoid arthritis.

The chain links TRBV14 to TRBJ2-1; the match to TRBD2 covers 8 bases. The CDR3 is 17 amino acids. V lost 0 bases, J lost 3 bases, and 7 bases stayed unmatched. Germline V gene data show CDR1 as SGHDN and CDR2 as FVKESK. The CDR3 coding sequence is TGTGCCAGCAGCCAAGATATCGGCGGGAGGTACTACAATGAGCAGTTCTTC. Amino acid sequence: CASSQDIGGRYYNEQFF.

The chain is built from TRBV5-6 and TRBJ1-2, with D perhaps matching TRBD1 (6 bases). V lost 5 bases and J 7 bases, leaving 15 bases between the germline ends. Germline CDR1 reads SGHDT; CDR2 reads YYEEEE. CDR3 length equals 13 residues. The CDR3 here is CASSQGGASGYTF. CDR3 DNA sequence: TGTGCCAGCAGTCAAGGGGGGGCTAGTGGCTACACCTTC.

Concerning this clone: The junction shows a germline mismatch at one end, possibly a read error. The V call is TRBV7-7, the J call TRBJ1-1, with a possible D match to TRBD1 (5 bases). Germline loops: CDR1 SSHAT, CDR2 FNYEAQ (reference sequence). The CDR3 covers 13 residues. Here the CDR3 DNA reads TGTGCTAGCAGCTACGGACAGAACACTGAAGCTTTCTTT. Its translation is CASSYGQNTEAFF.

The chain combines TRBV7-9 with TRBJ1-6, with a tentative D call TRBD1 (5 bases). The CDR3 runs 12 residues. V lost 5 bases, J lost 10 bases, and 9 bases lay in between. Germline V gene sequence: CDR1 SEHNR, CDR2 FQNEAQ (reference sequence). CDR3 loop: CASSRTSSPLHF. DNA of the CDR3: TGTGCCAGCAGCCGGACATCCTCACCCCTCCACTTT.

The rearrangement links TRBV23-1 to TRBJ2-5; 8 nucleotides line up with TRBD1. TRBV23-1 qualifies as an ORF whose function is uncertain. CDR3 length: 16 amino acids. Trimming removed 5 bases from V and 5 bases from J; junction bases left unmatched: 13. The CDR3 DNA sequence: TGCGCCAGCAGTGATCGGACAGGGCCCGCAAGGGAGACCCAGTACTTC. Translating it yields CASSDRTGPARETQYF.

The CDR3 DNA reads as TGTGCCAGCAGCTTAGGAGTGGGCGGCAGGGGAACTGAAGCTTTCTTT. Amino acid sequence: CASSLGVGGRGTEAFF. The rearrangement joins TRBV7-9 to TRBJ1-1, with TRBD1 as a possible D gene (6 bases). Germline values: CDR1 SEHNR, CDR2 FQNEAQ (reference sequence). V dropped 1 base and J dropped 5 bases, with 17 bases sitting between them. The CDR3 consists of 16 residues.

The genes are TRBV27 and TRBJ1-2; D not resolved. CDR1 MNHEY and CDR2 SMNVEV come from the germline V gene (reference sequence). The ends were cut back, 1 base at V and 3 bases at J, with 9 bases in the middle. This CDR3 has 14 residues. CDR3 nucleotide sequence: TGTGCCAGCAGTTTATGGACTTCTTACTATGGCTACACCTTC. Its translation: CASSLWTSYYGYTF.

The chain joins TRBV11-2 to TRBJ2-1; D perhaps matches TRBD2 (5 bases). This CDR3 is 17 amino acids long. The V end lost 1 base, the J end lost 1 base, and 14 bases lay between the germline ends. The germline CDR1 and CDR2 sequences are SGHAT and FQNNGV. The CDR3 region has the DNA TGTGCCAGCAGCTTAGGCTTAGGAGGAGAGTCCTACAATGAGCAGTTCTTC. Its protein product is CASSLGLGGESYNEQFF.

The rearrangement links TRBV5-5 to TRBJ1-1; D is unresolved. CDR3 length: 14 residues. V lost 5 bases to trimming and J lost 4 bases, with 15 bases between them. CDR1 and CDR2 (germline): SGHKS, YYEKEE (reference sequence). Here the CDR3 reads CASRSDSGFTEAFF. The CDR3 DNA follows: TGTGCCAGCAGGTCAGACTCAGGCTTCACTGAAGCTTTCTTT. Drawing the rest from reference TRBV5-5 and TRBJ1-1, the complete variable domain is DAGVTQSPTHLIKTRGQQVTLRCSPISGHKSVSWYQQVLGQGPQFIFQYYEKEERGRGNFPDRFSARQFPNYSSELNVNALLLGDSALYLCASRSDSGFTEAFFGQGTRLTVV.